This T cell receptor (beta chain) is drawn from a study of response to subunit inactivated influenza vaccine. Findings and caveats of the study: Few additional T cells are recruited per seasonal influenza vaccination, authors suggested.

With respect to this clonotype: What it recognizes is unknown.

The V end was cut by 4 bases, the J end by 8 bases, with 13 bases between. The CDR3 extends over 13 amino acids. The germline CDR1 and CDR2 sequences are SGHRS and YFSETQ. TCRdb itself ran the RT-PCR reads through MiXCR, one entry per CDR3 protein. The sample holds about 780,000 distinct CDR3 sequences, roughly 18% seen once. V is TRBV5-1 and J is TRBJ2-1, with D unclear. Specimen: PBMCs from blood, collected 5 days after vaccination. The TCR was taken from a man aged 45-65 years who received an inactivated influenza vaccine. The CDR3 bases are TGCGCCAGCAGCCGTAACACTTGGGATGAGCAGTTCTTC. Amino acid sequence: CASSRNTWDEQFF.